What follows are 32 T cell receptor beta chains derived from one specimen sequenced in a study of tumor-infiltrating lymphocytes in primary liver carcinoma (dated by TCRdb to the late 2010s). Without any cell sorting, total RNA and DNA were co-extracted from about 20-30 mg of bulk tissue using the AllPrep DNA/RNA mini kit. The instrument given in TCRdb is Illumina HiSeq 2500. TCRbeta-specific cDNA was reverse-transcribed from approximately 0.5 ug total RNA using a constant-region primer and ProtoScript II reverse transcriptase. Construction of the TCRbeta libraries relied on three nested rounds of multiplex PCR, following a slightly modified ARM-PCR procedure. Each of the first two PCR rounds ran for around 10 cycles using multiplex TRBV1-TRBV30 forward primers together with a Cbeta reverse primer. TCRdb trimmed the raw reads at Q25, called clones with MiXCR and kept productive beta chains. Each entry is one CDR3 protein sequence, shown with its most common DNA and genes. The sample table shows about 99,000 distinct CDR3 sequences, and about 70% are seen once. The ten largest account for 9.5% of the sample.

The material sequenced was liver tumor tissue from sampling region 5. Taken with the paper, the label for cell subset or site translates to: tumor region T5, tumor centre. All receptors derive from a woman aged 55-70 years with primary liver carcinoma and hepatitis B virus infection.

Turning to this clonotype: A single base separates this from a much larger clone, so it may be a read error. The chain has TRBV28 and TRBJ2-5, with D possibly being TRBD2 (6 bases). The V gene lost 7 bases and the J gene lost 5 bases, with 14 bases spanning the gap. Germline V gene lookup returns CDR1 MDHEN and CDR2 SYDVKM. The CDR3 runs to 13 residues. The CDR3 spells CASTKVGRETQYF. The DNA of the CDR3 is TGTGCCAGCACCAAAGTAGGGAGGGAGACCCAGTACTTC.

Points on this clonotype: At one end the junction does not follow the germline gene, possibly because of a read error. The chain uses TRBV12-3 or TRBV12-4 and TRBJ2-7; D gene ambiguous. The CDR3 extends over 14 amino acids. CDR3 amino acids: CTSISDAGSYEQYF. The CDR3 DNA reads TGTACCAGCATCAGCGACGCCGGCTCCTACGAGCAGTATTTC.

Of note for this clonotype: The junction and the germline gene differ at one end; a read error may be behind it. The chain uses TRBV6-5 and TRBJ2-7; maybe TRBD2 (5 bases). This CDR3 has 15 residues. Germline CDR1 reads MNHEY; CDR2 reads SVGAGI. CDR3: CASSSPGIGSYEQYF. CDR3 bases: TGTGCCAGCAGCTCGCCCGGGATAGGGTCCTACGAGCAATACTTC.

The chain links TRBV28 to TRBJ2-3; D is undetermined. The CDR3 length is 12 residues. Looked up from germline, CDR1 is MDHEN and CDR2 is SYDVKM. V gave up 7 bases and J gave up 2 bases, with 7 bases separating them. CDR3 DNA sequence: TGTGCCAGCACATCGAACACAGATACGCAGTATTTT. It translates to CASTSNTDTQYF.

Notes on this clonotype: An end of the junction differs from the germline gene, which may be a read error. The chain recombines TRBV11-2 with TRBJ2-5; D unclear. Germline-derived CDR1 and CDR2 are SGHAT and FQNNGV. This CDR3 spans 14 amino acids. CDR3 bases: TGTGCCGGCAGCTTGAGGACGTTACAAGAGACCCAGCACTTC. Translation gives CAGSLRTLQETQHF.

To note about this clonotype: The junction differs from germline at one of its ends, possibly a read error. The rearrangement links TRBV6-5 to TRBJ2-7; a weak D match, TRBD2 (5 bases). The germline gives CDR1 MNHEY, CDR2 SVGAGI. The CDR3 has 16 residues. CDR3 residues: CACSRSSRILGYEQYF. CDR3 in DNA: TGTGCCTGCAGCAGGTCTAGCCGAATTTTAGGCTACGAGCAGTACTTC.

The chain has TRBV6-2 or TRBV6-3 and TRBJ2-7; 12 bases line up with TRBD1. CDR1 is MNHEY and CDR2 is SVGEGT in the germline V gene. This CDR3 region has 14 residues. Here the CDR3 reads CNSSPGTGGDEQYF. As DNA, the CDR3 is TGTAACAGCAGCCCCGGGACAGGGGGCGACGAGCAGTACTTC.

Of note for this clonotype: The junction shows a germline mismatch at one end, possibly a read error. The chain joins TRBV11-2 to TRBJ1-1, with D uncertain. This CDR3 is 12 amino acids long. Per germline, CDR1 SGHAT and CDR2 FQNNGV. CDR3 coding DNA: TGTGCCAACAGCTTCCGACAAGCTGAAGTTTTCTTT. It is translated as CANSFRQAEVFF.

This clonotype was seen a handful of times. A much larger clone is a single base away; this may be a read error. This chain links TRBV11-1 with TRBJ1-6; the D gene is possibly TRBD1 (5 bases). The V end lost 5 bases, the J end lost 9 bases, and 11 bases lay between the germline ends. Germline CDR1 and CDR2: SGHAT and FQDESV (reference sequence). The CDR3 is 13 amino acids. The CDR3 loop reads CASSRTLASPLHF. CDR3 bases: TGTGCCAGCAGCCGGACACTGGCTTCACCCCTCCACTTT.

There are a few counts of this clonotype. A much bigger clone sits one base away, suggesting this may be a read error. The chain links TRBV12-3 or TRBV12-4 to TRBJ2-3; D is undetermined. The CDR3 contains 17 residues. In nucleotides, the CDR3 is TGTGTCAGCAGTCTCGTGCGCTCTTCATATCGCACAGATACGCAGTATTTT. This translates into CVSSLVRSSYRTDTQYF.

As concerns this clonotype: Because it lacks the conserved phenylalanine or tryptophan at the end, this CDR3 is likely a read error. The chain uses TRBV6-5 and TRBJ1-1; D may be TRBD1 (5 bases). Deletions cut 3 bases from V and 5 bases from J, with 13 bases between. Germline V gene sequence: CDR1 MNHEY, CDR2 SVGAGI. The length of the CDR3 is 14 residues. CDR3 DNA sequence: TGTGCCAGCAGTTATGGACATGGAGGAACTGAAGCTTTCTCT. Amino acid sequence: CASSYGHGGTEAFS.

This clonotype was seen repeatedly, ten times or more. This sequence joins TRBV6-6 and TRBJ2-3; 11 bases align to TRBD2. The CDR3 contains 16 residues. Germline-derived CDR1 and CDR2 are MNHNY and SVGAGI (reference sequence). V lost 5 bases and J lost 0; bases outside the gene matches: 4. The chain's CDR3 is CASSPRTSGSTDTQYF. CDR3 DNA: TGTGCCAGCAGTCCCAGGACTAGCGGGAGCACAGATACGCAGTATTTT.

Concerning this clonotype itself: One junction end does not reproduce the germline sequence, and a read error may be involved. The genes are TRBV11-2 and TRBJ2-1; D is undetermined. CDR1 is SGHAT and CDR2 is FQNNGV in the germline V gene. This CDR3 comprises 16 residues. The CDR3 DNA reads TGTGCGAGCAGCTTAGAAATGGGAATGCCCTACCATGAGCAGTTATTC. Protein product: CASSLEMGMPYHEQLF.

This clonotype was seen repeatedly, ten times or more. The chain uses TRBV4-1 and TRBJ2-7; TRBD1 matches 8 bases. In germline, CDR1 is MGHRA, CDR2 YSYEKL. V was clipped by 1 base and J by 6 bases; unmatched bases: 8. The CDR3 extends over 15 amino acids. The CDR3 coding sequence is TGCGCCAGCAGCCAAGTTGACAGGGGAACTGGCGAGCAGTACTTC. Translated, it gives CASSQVDRGTGEQYF.

This clonotype has only a few counts. This may come from a read error, since a much larger clone is one base off. The rearrangement uses TRBV28 and TRBJ2-7; 9 nucleotides align to TRBD2. V gave up 6 bases and J gave up 9 bases; unmatched junction bases: 15. The germline gives CDR1 MDHEN, CDR2 SYDVKM. There are 15 residues in the CDR3. The chain's CDR3 is CASSLSEAGGSRQYF. In nucleotides, the CDR3 is TGTGCCAGCAGCCTCTCGGAAGCGGGAGGTAGTAGGCAGTACTTC.

A word on this clonotype: An end of the junction does not agree with germline; a read error may underlie this. The chain has TRBV7-9 and TRBJ2-2, with D perhaps assigned TRBD1 or TRBD2 (5 bases each). Germline V gene lookup returns CDR1 SEHNR and CDR2 FQNEAQ (reference sequence). This CDR3 spans 13 amino acids. CDR3 region: CASTLTGGGELFF. The DNA for the CDR3 is TGTGCCAGCACCTTAACAGGAGGCGGGGAGCTGTTTTTT.

Comments on this clonotype: This could be a read error, since a much larger clone is one nucleotide away. Written as DNA, the CDR3 is TGTGCCAGCAGTGCGACAGTTAGTGAAAAACTGTTTTTT. Its translation is CASSATVSEKLFF. The chain joins TRBV28 to TRBJ1-4; possible D gene TRBD1, 5 bases. The ends were cut back, 5 bases at V and 7 bases at J, with 11 bases in the middle. The CDR3 contains 13 residues. From germline, CDR1 is MDHEN and CDR2 SYDVKM.

This chain links TRBV12-3 or TRBV12-4 with TRBJ2-7, with D hard to call. Between the trimmed V and J ends, which lost 6 bases and 9 bases, there was a span of 18 bases. The CDR3 is 13 amino acids. As DNA, the CDR3 is TGTGCCAGCAGCCAGATACATAGGGCTGCGCAGTACTTC. It encodes CASSQIHRAAQYF.

This rearrangement joins TRBV21-1 to TRBJ2-3; TRBD1 is the table's D call and was not checked against the DNA. TRBV21-1 is a documented pseudogene. This CDR3 is built from 12 residues. This CDR3 reads CASRDNTDTQYF. CDR3 nucleotide sequence: TGTGCCAGCAGGGACAACACAGATACGCAGTATTTT.

This clonotype has more than one count but fewer than ten. This rearrangement joins TRBV5-1 to TRBJ2-2; no definite D call. The V end lost 6 bases, the J end lost 3 bases, and 6 bases lay between the germline ends. The CDR3 loop spans 12 amino acids. Germline V gene sequence: CDR1 SGHRS, CDR2 YFSETQ. The CDR3 spells CASTRDTGELFF. CDR3 DNA: TGCGCCAGCACGCGTGACACCGGGGAGCTGTTTTTT.

As regards this clonotype: At one of its ends the junction is not consistent with the germline gene, which may arise from a read error. The genes are TRBV11-3 and TRBJ2-1; 8 positions agree with TRBD1. Looked up from germline, CDR1 is SGHNT and CDR2 is YENEEA. CDR3 length: 13 residues. The CDR3 DNA is TGTGTCAGCAGTGCAGGGGGCTACAATGAGCATTTCTTC. Its protein is CVSSAGGYNEHFF.

This clonotype was seen only once. The junction and the germline gene differ at one end; a read error may be behind it. The chain is built from TRBV11-2 and TRBJ2-1; D gene uncertain. Germline CDR1 is SGHAT and CDR2 is FQNNGV. This CDR3 region has 17 residues. The DNA of the CDR3 is TGTGCCAGCAGCTTTACCCCACTGAGGAGCTCCTACAAAGAACAGTTTTTC. Translating it yields CASSFTPLRSSYKEQFF. The full variable domain, with the rest looked up from reference TRBV11-2 and TRBJ2-1, is EAGVAQSPRYKIIEKRQSVAFWCNPISGHATLYWYQQILGQGPKLLIQFQNNGVVDDSQLPKDRFSAERLKGVDSTLKIQPAKLEDSAVYLCASSFTPLRSSYKEQFFGPGTRLTVL.

Concerning this clonotype: A much larger clone differs from this one at a single base, so this may be a read error. The chain recombines TRBV20-1 with TRBJ1-6; 12 bases are shared with TRBD1. From germline, CDR1 is DFQATT and CDR2 SNEGSKA (reference sequence). The CDR3 length is 15 residues. For the CDR3, the DNA is TGCAGTGCTCCCGGGACAGGGGGCTCTAATTCACCCCTCCTCTTT. Residues: CSAPGTGGSNSPLLF.

For this clonotype: A much larger clone lies a single base off, so this may be a read error. The rearrangement links TRBV7-9 to TRBJ2-3, with D possibly TRBD2 on 6 matching bases. CDR3 size: 15 residues. Germline-derived CDR1 and CDR2 are SEHNR and FQNEAQ (reference sequence). CDR3 residues: CASSPDGRGTDTHYF. The CDR3 nucleotides read TGTGCCAGCAGCCCGGACGGGAGAGGCACAGATACGCACTATTTT.

On this clonotype: One end of the junction does not line up with germline, which may come from a read error. This sequence joins TRBV4-1 and TRBJ2-7, with 7 bases lining up with TRBD2. The CDR3 runs 16 residues. Per the germline V gene, CDR1 is MGHRA and CDR2 is YSYEKL. CDR3 DNA sequence: TGTGCCAGCAGCCAAAACTTTAGCGGGCCTACCTACGAGCAGTACTTC. This sequence encodes CASSQNFSGPTYEQYF.

This clonotype is a singleton in its sample. With a much larger clone just one base away, this may be a read error. This rearrangement joins TRBV14 to TRBJ2-5; a weak D match, TRBD1 (6 bases). The ends were cut back, 2 bases at V and 4 bases at J, with 11 bases in the middle. This CDR3 has 14 residues. Germline V gives CDR1 SGHDN, CDR2 FVKESK. This CDR3 reads CASSQWGRRETQYF. DNA for the CDR3: TGTGCCAGCAGCCAATGGGGGCGCCGAGAGACCCAGTACTTC.

A note on this clonotype: A much larger clone differs by one base, so this may be a read error. This rearrangement joins TRBV5-4 to TRBJ2-1; 7 bases line up with TRBD2. The CDR3 is made up of 16 amino acids. Germline V gives CDR1 SGHNT, CDR2 YYREEE (reference sequence). This chain's CDR3 is CTSSLVASGTYNEQFF. The CDR3 bases are TGTACCAGCAGCTTGGTGGCTAGCGGAACCTACAATGAGCAGTTCTTC.

Ten or more counts support this clonotype. V and J are TRBV6-5 and TRBJ2-2, with D possibly matching TRBD1 (8 bases). The CDR3 spans 13 residues. Trimming cost V 6 bases and J 7 bases, with 12 bases left between them. Germline loops: CDR1 MNHEY, CDR2 SVGAGI. CDR3 residues: CASRTGGGGELFF. CDR3 bases: TGTGCCAGCAGAACAGGGGGGGGCGGGGAGCTGTTTTTT.

A word on this clonotype: One end of the junction does not line up with germline, which may come from a read error. The chain joins TRBV12-5 to TRBJ2-7, with D tentatively TRBD2 (5 bases). Germline V gene lookup returns CDR1 LGHNT and CDR2 FRNRAP. The CDR3 loop spans 14 amino acids. CDR3 in amino acids: CASGFGTRTYEQCF. CDR3 sequence (DNA): TGTGCTAGTGGTTTTGGCACTAGAACATACGAGCAGTGCTTC.

The rearrangement links TRBV11-2 to TRBJ1-1; no firm D call. The V end was cut by 7 bases, the J end by 1 base, with 10 bases between. Per germline, CDR1 SGHAT and CDR2 FQNNGV. The CDR3 is 13 amino acids. The CDR3 sequence: CASNVRGNTEAFF. CDR3 nucleotides: TGTGCCAGCAACGTCAGAGGGAACACTGAAGCTTTCTTT.

Comments on this clonotype: One end of the junction does not line up with germline, which may come from a read error. V and J are TRBV5-6 and TRBJ2-3, with a tentative D call TRBD2 (6 bases). The CDR3 runs 14 residues. CDR1 SGHDT and CDR2 YYEEEE come from the germline V gene. The CDR3 nucleotides are TGTACCAGCAACCGGAGGGCGATTACAGATACGCAATATTTT. Its protein product is CTSNRRAITDTQYF.

By its share, this clonotype is medium-sized. The J gene is TRBJ2-6, the V gene TRBV29-1, with 10 bases that match TRBD1. The CDR3 has 19 amino acids. After removal of 1 base from V and 2 bases from J, the junction contained 11 bases not matched to a gene. Germline V CDR1 and CDR2: SQVTM, ANQGSEA. CDR3 coding DNA: TGCAGCGTTGAAGCCCCCCCCGGGACAGGGGATACTGGGGCCAACGTCCTGACTTTC. The encoded protein is CSVEAPPGTGDTGANVLTF.